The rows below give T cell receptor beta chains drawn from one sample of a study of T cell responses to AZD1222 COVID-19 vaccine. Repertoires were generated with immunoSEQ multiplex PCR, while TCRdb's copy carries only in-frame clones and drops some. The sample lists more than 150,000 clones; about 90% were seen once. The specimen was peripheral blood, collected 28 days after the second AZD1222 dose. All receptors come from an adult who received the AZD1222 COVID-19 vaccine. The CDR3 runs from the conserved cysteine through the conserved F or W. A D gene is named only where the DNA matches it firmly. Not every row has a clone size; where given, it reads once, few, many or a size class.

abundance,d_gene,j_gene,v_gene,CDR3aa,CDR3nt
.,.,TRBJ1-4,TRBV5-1,CASSSRDQGWDEKLFF,TGCGCCAGCAGCTCCCGGGACCAGGGATGGGATGAAAAACTGTTTTTT
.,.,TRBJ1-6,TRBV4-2,CASSQEDSPLHF,TGTGCCAGCAGCCAAGAAGATTCACCCCTCCACTTT
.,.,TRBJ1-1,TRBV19,CASSTQENTEAFF,TGTGCCAGTAGTACTCAGGAAAACACTGAAGCTTTCTTT
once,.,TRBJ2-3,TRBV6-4,CASSASAWGSADTQYF,TGTGCCAGCAGTGCCTCGGCTTGGGGCTCTGCGGATACGCAGTATTTT
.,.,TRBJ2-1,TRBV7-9,CASTTPAEQFF,TGTGCCAGCACCACTCCCGCTGAGCAGTTCTTC
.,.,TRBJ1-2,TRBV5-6,CASSEEGFWYGYTF,TGTGCCAGCAGCGAAGAGGGATTTTGGTATGGCTACACCTTC
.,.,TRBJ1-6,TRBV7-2,CASSRSLPGLRPLHF,TGTGCCAGCAGTCGGAGCCTCCCTGGACTCCGACCCCTCCACTTT
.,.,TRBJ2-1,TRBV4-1,CASSHVLKGPRSYNEQFF,TGCGCCAGCAGCCACGTATTGAAGGGACCACGCTCCTACAATGAGCAGTTCTTC
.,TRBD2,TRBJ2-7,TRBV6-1,CASSERLLAGGSYEQYF,TGTGCCAGCAGTGAACGGCTCCTAGCGGGGGGCTCCTACGAGCAGTACTTC
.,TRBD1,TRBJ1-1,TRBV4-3,CASSQGLDRGSTEAFF,TGCGCCAGCAGCCAAGGCCTTGACAGGGGCTCCACTGAAGCTTTCTTT
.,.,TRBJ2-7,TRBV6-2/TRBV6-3,CASSYLYEQYF,TGTGCCAGCAGTTACTTGTACGAGCAGTACTTC
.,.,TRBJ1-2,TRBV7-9,CASSETFGGYTF,TGTGCCAGCAGCGAAACTTTTGGGGGCTACACCTTC
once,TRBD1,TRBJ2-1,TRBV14,CASSPGQGYYNEQFF,TGTGCCAGCAGCCCAGGACAGGGCTACTACAATGAGCAGTTCTTC
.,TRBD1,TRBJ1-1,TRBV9,CASSPQGDSTEAFF,TGTGCCAGCAGCCCCCAGGGGGATTCGACTGAAGCTTTCTTT
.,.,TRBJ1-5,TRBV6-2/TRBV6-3,CASSQSEGNQPQHF,TGTGCCAGCAGTCAAAGTGAAGGCAATCAGCCCCAGCATTTT
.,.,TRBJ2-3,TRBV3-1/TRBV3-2,CASSQGTAVPTDTQYF,TGTGCCAGCAGCCAAGGAACAGCGGTCCCCACAGATACGCAGTATTTT
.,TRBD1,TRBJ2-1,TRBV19,CASSMPGQGFNEQFF,TGTGCCAGTAGTATGCCAGGACAGGGGTTCAATGAGCAGTTCTTC
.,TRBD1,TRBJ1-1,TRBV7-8,CASSLRDRGRGTEAFF,TGTGCCAGCAGCTTAAGAGACAGGGGGCGAGGTACTGAAGCTTTCTTT
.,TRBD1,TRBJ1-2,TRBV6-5,CASSGTDVPNYGYTF,TGTGCCAGCAGCGGGACAGACGTTCCTAACTATGGCTACACCTTC
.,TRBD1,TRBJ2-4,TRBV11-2,CASSPGTGLDIQYF,TGTGCCAGCAGCCCTGGGACAGGGCTAGACATTCAGTACTTC
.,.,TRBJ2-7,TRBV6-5,CASRTGHAYEQYF,TGTGCCAGCAGGACCGGACATGCCTACGAGCAGTACTTC
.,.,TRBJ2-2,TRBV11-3,CASSPGLGTGELFF,TGTGCCAGCAGCCCGGGTTTGGGCACCGGGGAGCTGTTTTTT
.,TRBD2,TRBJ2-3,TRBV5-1,CASSLTSGSTDTQYF,TGCGCCAGCAGTTTGACTAGCGGAAGCACAGATACGCAGTATTTT
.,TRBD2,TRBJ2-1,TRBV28,CASSTGTSGNNEQFF,TGTGCCAGCAGCACCGGGACTAGCGGGAACAATGAGCAGTTCTTC
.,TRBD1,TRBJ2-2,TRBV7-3,CASSTPGGAGTGELFF,TGTGCCAGCAGCACTCCAGGGGGCGCGGGCACCGGGGAGCTGTTTTTT
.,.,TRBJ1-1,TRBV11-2,CATTNPGANTEAFF,TGTGCCACCACCAACCCCGGGGCCAACACTGAAGCTTTCTTT
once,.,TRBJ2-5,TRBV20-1,CSASHRNQETQYF,TGCAGTGCTAGTCACAGAAACCAAGAGACCCAGTACTTC
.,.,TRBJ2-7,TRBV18,CASSPPLGEQYF,TGTGCCAGCTCACCACCTTTGGGCGAGCAGTACTTC
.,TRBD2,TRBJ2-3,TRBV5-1,CASSLGRGAGITDTQYF,TGCGCCAGCAGCTTGGGCCGGGGAGCGGGGATCACAGATACGCAGTATTTT
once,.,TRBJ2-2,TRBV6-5,CASGAGPNTGELFF,TGTGCCAGTGGGGCTGGGCCGAACACCGGGGAGCTGTTTTTT
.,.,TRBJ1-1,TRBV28,CASSLGGGVAFF,TGTGCCAGCAGTTTAGGAGGGGGGGTAGCTTTCTTT
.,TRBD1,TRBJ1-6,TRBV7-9,CASSLEQGSSPLHF,TGTGCCAGCAGCTTAGAACAGGGGAGCTCACCCCTCCACTTT
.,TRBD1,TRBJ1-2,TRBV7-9,CASTMPRQGARYGYTF,TGTGCCAGCACCATGCCGCGGCAGGGGGCTCGGTATGGCTACACCTTC
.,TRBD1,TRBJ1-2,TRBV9,CASSLSRTGTYGYTF,TGTGCCAGCAGCCTCAGTCGGACAGGGACCTATGGCTACACCTTC
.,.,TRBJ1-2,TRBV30,CAWSVLAFYGYTF,TGTGCCTGGAGTGTCCTGGCTTTCTATGGCTACACCTTC
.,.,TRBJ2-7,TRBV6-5,CASSYGTGYEQYF,TGTGCCAGCAGTTACGGGACCGGCTACGAGCAGTACTTC
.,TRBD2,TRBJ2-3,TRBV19,CASSPPGLAGGPDTQYF,TGTGCCAGTAGTCCACCGGGACTAGCGGGAGGGCCAGATACGCAGTATTTT
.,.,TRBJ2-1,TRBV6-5,CASSSLRQGSYNEQFF,TGTGCCAGCAGTTCCCTCCGGCAGGGGAGTTACAATGAGCAGTTCTTC
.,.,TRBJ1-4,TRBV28,CASRLSGTVKLFF,TGTGCCAGCAGGCTCTCAGGGACGGTGAAACTGTTTTTT
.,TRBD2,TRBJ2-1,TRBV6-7,CASSPRTSRDNEQFF,TGTGCCAGCAGTCCGCGGACTAGCCGGGACAATGAGCAGTTCTTC
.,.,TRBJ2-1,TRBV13,CASSYPTGQSYNEQFF,TGTGCCAGCAGCTACCCCACCGGACAGAGCTACAATGAGCAGTTCTTC
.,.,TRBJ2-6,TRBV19,CASRGRASGANVLTF,TGTGCCAGTAGGGGGCGAGCCTCTGGGGCCAACGTCCTGACTTTC
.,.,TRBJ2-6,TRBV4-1,CASSQGLVGANVLTF,TGCGCCAGCAGCCAAGGGCTCGTTGGGGCCAACGTCCTGACTTTC
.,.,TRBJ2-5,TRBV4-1,CASSLGASQGETQYF,TGCGCCAGCAGCCTCGGGGCTAGCCAGGGTGAGACCCAGTACTTC
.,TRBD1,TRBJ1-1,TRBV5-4,CASRQRDRGLVSELNTEAFF,TGTGCCAGCAGGCAACGGGACAGGGGGCTTGTGTCTGAGCTGAACACTGAAGCTTTCTTT
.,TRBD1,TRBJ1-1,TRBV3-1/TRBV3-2,CASSQDLDRGLGTFF,TGTGCCAGCAGCCAAGATTTGGACAGGGGATTGGGGACTTTCTTT
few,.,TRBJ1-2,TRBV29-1,CSVEDGGIGDAFGYTF,TGCAGCGTTGAAGATGGGGGAATAGGGGACGCCTTTGGCTACACCTTC
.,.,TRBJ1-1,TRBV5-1,CASSLAGASTEAFF,TGCGCCAGCAGCTTGGCGGGGGCCAGCACTGAAGCTTTCTTT
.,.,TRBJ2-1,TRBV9,CAPMGPSSYNEQFF,TGTGCCCCCATGGGGCCCAGCTCCTACAATGAGCAGTTCTTC
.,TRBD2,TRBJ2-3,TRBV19,CASSLAGLRTDTQYF,TGTGCCAGTAGTCTCGCGGGACTACGCACAGATACGCAGTATTTT
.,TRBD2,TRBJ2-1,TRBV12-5,CASGLAGGWEQFF,TGTGCTAGTGGCCTAGCGGGAGGTTGGGAGCAGTTCTTC
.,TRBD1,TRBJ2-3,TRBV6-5,CASRTGQGDTDTQYF,TGTGCCAGCAGGACGGGACAGGGCGACACAGATACGCAGTATTTT
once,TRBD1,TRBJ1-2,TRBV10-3,CAISESTGYYGYTF,TGTGCCATCAGTGAGTCGACAGGGTACTATGGCTACACCTTC
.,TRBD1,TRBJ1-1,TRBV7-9,CASSLAPGQGSPEAFF,TGTGCCAGCAGCTTAGCACCGGGACAGGGGAGTCCTGAAGCTTTCTTT
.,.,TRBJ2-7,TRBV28,CATLSPAGYEQYF,TGTGCCACCCTTTCCCCCGCAGGCTACGAGCAGTACTTC